The entry below gives a single T cell receptor (beta chain) sequence along with its context. The antigen remains unidentified. The sample comes from a study of OX40 agonist ivuxolimab in advanced cancers. Study-level information: Patients received the agonistic anti-OX40 (CD134) antibody ivuxolimab. With a range of roughly 20 to 85, age averaged approximately 55 years, and 75% to 90% were male. Intravenous ivuxolimab was administered to patients every 2 weeks at 0.01 to 10 mg/kg.

Germline loops: CDR1 MNHNS, CDR2 SASEGT. V shed 8 bases, J shed 0 bases, and the junction held 4 bases outside the gene matches. CDR3 length: 14 residues. The assay was immunoSEQ multiplex PCR, and TCRdb's table has in-frame clones only and misses some. The sample yields some 64,000 clones, roughly 85% seen once. General observations from the study: On average, a greater number of expanded clones characterised CD8+ T cells relative to CD4+.

The source is an adult with an advanced solid tumor such as melanoma, head and neck, liver or kidney cancer. This chain links TRBV6-1 with TRBJ2-5, with 9 positions matching TRBD1. The starting material was CD4+ or CD8+ T cells sorted from blood, obtained in a trial of the OX40 agonist ivuxolimab. In DNA form, the CDR3 reads TGTGCCAGCGGAAGGACAGGGGACCAAGAGACCCAGTACTTC. Translating gives CASGRTGDQETQYF.